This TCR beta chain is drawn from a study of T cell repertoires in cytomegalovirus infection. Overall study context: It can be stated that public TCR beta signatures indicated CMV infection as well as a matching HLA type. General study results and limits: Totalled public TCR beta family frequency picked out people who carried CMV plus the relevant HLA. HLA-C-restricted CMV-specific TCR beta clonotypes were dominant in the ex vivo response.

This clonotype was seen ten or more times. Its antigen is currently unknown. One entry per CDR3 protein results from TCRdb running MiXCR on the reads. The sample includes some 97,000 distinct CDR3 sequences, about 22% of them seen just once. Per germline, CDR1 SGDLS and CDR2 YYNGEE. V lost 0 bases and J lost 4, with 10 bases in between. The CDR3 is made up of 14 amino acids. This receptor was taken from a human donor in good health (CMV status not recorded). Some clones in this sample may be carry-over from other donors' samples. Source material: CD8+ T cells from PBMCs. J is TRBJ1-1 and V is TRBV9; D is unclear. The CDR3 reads CASSVVGGPTEAFF. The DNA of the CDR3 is TGTGCCAGCAGCGTAGTGGGAGGACCCACTGAAGCTTTCTTT.